This T cell receptor (beta chain) is from a study of CD8+CD57+ T cells in acquired aplastic anemia. Overall study: Sorted CD4+ and CD8+ cell DNA averaged roughly 3 ug.

CDR3 length equals 16 residues. V lost 0 bases, J lost 4 bases, and 7 bases stayed unmatched. The germline V gene has CDR1 MGHRA and CDR2 YSYEKL. Template material for TCR beta VDJ and CDR3 profiling consisted of genomic DNA. Each CDR3 protein is one row after TCRdb ran MiXCR on the reads. Of about 71,000 distinct CDR3 sequences listed, roughly half are singletons. Study results and limitations: Patients and controls shared nearly 30 CD8+ CDR3 sequences, which appeared highly expressed in patients and within their immunodominant clones.

At least ten counts were recorded for this clonotype. Its antigen is not identified. The sample comprised sorted CD4+, CD8+, or CD8+CD57+ T cells (not recorded which) from PBMCs. This receptor was taken from a human donor in good health, serving as a control. The chain recombines TRBV4-1 with TRBJ1-1, with 8 positions matching TRBD1. The CDR3 bases are TGCGCCAGCAGCCAAGATCTACAGGGGGTTTTCACTGAAGCTTTCTTT. Its protein is CASSQDLQGVFTEAFF.